The 14 T cell receptor beta chains listed next were all sequenced from one sample in a study of cytomegalovirus exposure and HLA in healthy donors. 60 Vbeta and 13 Jbeta primers were used in PCR. Only in-frame clones appear in the TCRdb table, and some are missing; sequencing was by immunoSEQ multiplex PCR. The table has about 140,000 clones, around 77% seen once. The sample comprised PBMCs. These receptors all stem from a young man in good health and CMV-seronegative.

This clone has only one observation. This sequence joins TRBV5-1 and TRBJ2-5, with 11 positions matching TRBD2. The CDR3 length is 16 residues. CDR1 and CDR2 from the germline V gene are SGHRS and YFSETQ. V shed 0 bases and J 4 bases; nucleotides not matched to a gene: 5. In DNA, the CDR3 is TGCGCCAGCAGCTTGGGTGGGACTAGCGGAGGAGAGACCCAGTACTTC. Protein product: CASSLGGTSGGETQYF.

CDR3 in amino acids: CASSVGQDIDTQYF. Here the CDR3 DNA reads TGTGCCAGCAGTGTGGGACAGGATATAGATACGCAGTATTTT. This sequence joins TRBV2 and TRBJ2-3; TRBD1 matches at 8 bases. Germline CDR1 and CDR2: SNHLY and FYNNEI. The CDR3 is 14 amino acids. J lost 5 bases, V lost 4 bases, and 5 bases had no gene match.

The chain recombines TRBV9 with TRBJ2-3, with D possibly TRBD2 on 6 matching bases. V shed 4 bases and J shed 4 bases, with 10 bases lying between them. Germline assignment: CDR1 SGDLS and CDR2 YYNGEE. This CDR3 is built from 13 residues. CDR3 region: CASSPGEADTQYF. In DNA form, the CDR3 reads TGTGCCAGCAGCCCCGGGGAGGCAGATACGCAGTATTTT.

The CDR3 sequence is CASSGAFTDTQYF. The DNA of the CDR3 is TGTGCCAGCAGCGGGGCCTTCACAGATACGCAGTATTTT. The gene calls are TRBV11-1 and TRBJ2-3; tentative D call: TRBD1 (5 bases). The germline V and J ends were trimmed by 5 bases and 2 bases, with 8 bases remaining between them. CDR1 and CDR2 (germline): SGHAT, FQDESV (reference sequence). The CDR3 runs 13 residues. The full variable domain, in which reference TRBV11-1 and TRBJ2-3 provide the parts outside the CDR3, is EAEVAQSPRYKITEKSQAVAFWCDPISGHATLYWYRQILGQGPELLVQFQDESVVDDSQLPKDRFSAERLKGVDSTLKIQPAELGDSAMYLCASSGAFTDTQYFGPGTRLTVL.

The genes are TRBV15 and TRBJ2-3, with a weak D call TRBD1 (6 bases). The germline V gene has CDR1 LNHNV and CDR2 YYDKDF (reference sequence). V gave up 0 bases and J gave up 2 bases, with 9 bases separating them. This CDR3 is 15 amino acids long. DNA of the CDR3: TGTGCCACCAGCAGAGATTGGGACAACACAGATACGCAGTATTTT. Protein: CATSRDWDNTDTQYF.

V is TRBV7-6 and J is TRBJ2-7, with D uncertain. V was trimmed by 2 bases and J by 1 base, leaving 6 bases between them. CDR1 SGHVS and CDR2 FNYEAQ come from the germline V gene. The CDR3 contains 13 residues. The CDR3 is CASSLSGSYEQYF. The CDR3 coding sequence is TGTGCCAGCAGCTTATCCGGGTCCTACGAGCAGTACTTC.

This chain links TRBV2 with TRBJ2-1, with 10 bases lining up with TRBD2. Germline-derived CDR1 and CDR2 are SNHLY and FYNNEI. With 6 bases clipped from V and 4 bases from J, the junction kept 9 bases outside the gene matches. The CDR3 extends over 16 amino acids. CDR3 residues: CASSELGLAVYNEQFF. In DNA, the CDR3 is TGTGCCAGCAGCGAACTTGGACTAGCGGTTTACAATGAGCAGTTCTTC.

This chain connects TRBV6-1 to TRBJ2-7, with D perhaps TRBD1 (5 bases). Germline loops: CDR1 MNHNS, CDR2 SASEGT. The CDR3 consists of 15 residues. Trimming stripped 3 bases from V and 5 bases from J, with 17 bases between. CDR3 sequence: CASSELLVRGNEQYF. The CDR3 coding sequence is TGTGCCAGCAGTGAGTTGCTGGTTAGGGGCAACGAGCAGTACTTC.

This chain connects TRBV7-9 to TRBJ2-1; 12 nucleotides align to TRBD1. Germline V gives CDR1 SEHNR, CDR2 FQNEAQ (reference sequence). Trimming cost V 4 bases and J 7 bases; bases outside gene matches: 8. This CDR3 contains 16 residues. The DNA for the CDR3 is TGTGCCAGCAGCTCAACCGGGACAGGGGGCTTTAATGAGCAGTTCTTC. It encodes CASSSTGTGGFNEQFF.

The CDR3, as DNA: TGTGCCAGCAGCAAAGGGGGAGCGGGGGCCGGGGAGCTGTTTTTT. It encodes CASSKGGAGAGELFF. This sequence joins TRBV21-1 and TRBJ2-2; the table's D call, TRBD2, has no DNA check behind it. TRBV21-1 is a pseudogene segment. This CDR3 contains 15 residues.

The chain joins TRBV28 to TRBJ1-5; no definite D call. This CDR3 is 12 amino acids long. V was shortened by 2 bases and J by 4 bases, with 3 bases between the two germline ends. CDR1 is MDHEN, CDR2 SYDVKM, per germline. The CDR3 bases are TGTGCCAGCAGTTTACTGAATCAGCCCCAGCATTTT. Protein: CASSLLNQPQHF.

The rearrangement links TRBV19 to TRBJ1-5; 10 positions match TRBD1. The V and J ends lost 3 bases and 8 bases, in that order; junction bases with no gene match: 4. The germline CDR1 and CDR2 sequences are LNHDA and SQIVND (reference sequence). The CDR3 has 14 residues. The CDR3 loop is CASSIGQGVEPQHF. As DNA, the CDR3 is TGTGCCAGTAGTATTGGACAGGGGGTTGAGCCCCAGCATTTT.

The J gene is TRBJ1-4, the V gene TRBV30, with D maybe TRBD1 (6 bases). V was trimmed by 1 base and J by 5 bases, leaving 8 bases between them. The CDR3 length is 13 residues. Germline CDR1 GTSNPN, CDR2 SVGIG (reference sequence). The CDR3 region has the DNA TGTGCCTGGAGTGACAGGGTAAATGAAAAACTGTTTTTT. As protein: CAWSDRVNEKLFF.

This chain connects TRBV30 to TRBJ2-7; TRBD2 agrees at 13 bases. Germline V lookup: CDR1 GTSNPN, CDR2 SVGIG (reference sequence). After removal of 2 bases from V and 2 bases from J, the junction contained 3 bases not matched to a gene. CDR3 size: 15 residues. The CDR3 reads CAWSTGLAGAYEQYF. The CDR3 DNA follows: TGTGCCTGGAGTACAGGACTAGCGGGGGCCTACGAGCAGTACTTC.